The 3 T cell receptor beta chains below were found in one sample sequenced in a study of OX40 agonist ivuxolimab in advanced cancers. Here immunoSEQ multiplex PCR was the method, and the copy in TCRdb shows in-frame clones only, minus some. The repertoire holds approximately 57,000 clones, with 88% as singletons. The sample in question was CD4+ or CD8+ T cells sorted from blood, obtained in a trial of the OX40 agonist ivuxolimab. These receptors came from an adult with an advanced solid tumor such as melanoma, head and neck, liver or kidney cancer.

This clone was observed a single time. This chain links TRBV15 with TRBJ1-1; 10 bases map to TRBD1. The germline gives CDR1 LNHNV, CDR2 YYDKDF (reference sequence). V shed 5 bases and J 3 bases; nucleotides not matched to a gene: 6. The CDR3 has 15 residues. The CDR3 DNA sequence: TGTGCCACCAGCCCCCGGGACAGGGGATACACTGAAGCTTTCTTT. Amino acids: CATSPRDRGYTEAFF.

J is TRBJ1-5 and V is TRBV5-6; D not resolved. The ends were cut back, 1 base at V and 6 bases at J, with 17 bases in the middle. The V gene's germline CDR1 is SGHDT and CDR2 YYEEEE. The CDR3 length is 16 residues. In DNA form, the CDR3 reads TGTGCCAGCAGCTTGACCCCACAAACGGGGATTCAGCCCCAGCATTTT. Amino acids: CASSLTPQTGIQPQHF.

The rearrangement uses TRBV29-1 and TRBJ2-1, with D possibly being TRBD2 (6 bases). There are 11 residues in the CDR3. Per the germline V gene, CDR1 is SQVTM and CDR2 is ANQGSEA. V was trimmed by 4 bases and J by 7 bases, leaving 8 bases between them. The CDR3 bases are TGCAGCGTTGGAAGCGGGAATGAGCAGTTCTTC. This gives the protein CSVGSGNEQFF.